These 18 T cell receptor beta chains were sequenced from one sample in a study of T cell responses to AZD1222 COVID-19 vaccine. Data came from immunoSEQ multiplex PCR; TCRdb stores just in-frame clones and leaves some out. The sample holds approximately 150,000 clones, under 95% seen once. This specimen consisted of peripheral blood, obtained 28 days after the second AZD1222 dose. The source is an adult who received the AZD1222 COVID-19 vaccine.

The gene calls are TRBV5-1 and TRBJ2-7, with 9 nucleotides matching TRBD1. J gave up 5 bases and V 3 bases, and 6 bases lay outside the gene matches. The CDR3 covers 14 residues. Germline V CDR1 and CDR2: SGHRS, YFSETQ. The CDR3 is CASSSGTGYDEQYF. CDR3 coding DNA: TGCGCCAGCAGCTCAGGGACAGGGTATGACGAGCAGTACTTC.

J is TRBJ1-1 and V is TRBV5-5; D unclear. Trimming shortened V by 3 bases and J by 0 bases, and 9 bases separated the two germline ends. The CDR3 is 14 amino acids. Per the germline V gene, CDR1 is SGHKS and CDR2 is YYEKEE (reference sequence). The CDR3 region is CASSWANMNTEAFF. DNA for the CDR3: TGTGCCAGCAGCTGGGCGAATATGAACACTGAAGCTTTCTTT.

This clone was counted once. The chain uses TRBV24-1 and TRBJ1-5; D gene ambiguous. Germline loops: CDR1 KGHDR, CDR2 SFDVKD. V shed 6 bases and J shed 0 bases, with 17 bases lying between them. CDR3 length: 17 amino acids. The CDR3 here is CATSPPSWAYSNQPQHF. CDR3 DNA sequence: TGTGCCACCAGTCCCCCTTCCTGGGCTTATAGCAATCAGCCCCAGCATTTT.

In regard to this clone: One end of the junction is discordant with germline, which a read error may explain. The chain is built from TRBV27 and TRBJ1-1; weak D call: TRBD1 (5 bases). Per germline, CDR1 MNHEY and CDR2 SMNVEV (reference sequence). CDR3 length: 14 amino acids. DNA for the CDR3: TGTGCCAGCAGTTTATATTCAGGGAACGCTGAAGCTTTCTTT. This sequence encodes CASSLYSGNAEAFF.

Regarding this clone: The same CDR3 is also encoded by other DNA sequences in this sample. The chain links TRBV5-1 to TRBJ1-2; 9 nucleotides align to TRBD1. The CDR3 extends over 14 amino acids. V was clipped by 4 bases and J by 4 bases; unmatched bases: 5. Per germline, CDR1 SGHRS and CDR2 YFSETQ. CDR3 nucleotides: TGCGCCAGCAGCCCCGGACAGGGGATCTATGGCTACACCTTC. Translation: CASSPGQGIYGYTF.

The CDR3 DNA reads as TGTGCCAGCTCACCATCGTCAGCGGCACCGAACACTGAAGCTTTCTTT. Its protein product is CASSPSSAAPNTEAFF. The chain has TRBV18 and TRBJ1-1, with no clear D. Per germline, CDR1 KGHSH and CDR2 LQKENI. Trimming pared 2 bases from V and 1 base from J, leaving 14 bases between. The CDR3 has 16 residues.

J is TRBJ1-2 and V is TRBV19; TRBD1 is a possible D gene (5 bases). The ends were cut back, 7 bases at V and 4 bases at J, with 16 bases in the middle. Germline V gene data show CDR1 as LNHDA and CDR2 as SQIVND (reference sequence). The CDR3 consists of 14 residues. Here the CDR3 reads CASNSGSRGYGYTF. The CDR3 nucleotides read TGTGCCAGTAACTCGGGCAGTAGGGGCTATGGCTACACCTTC.

The chain is built from TRBV12-5 and TRBJ2-4, with 8 bases that match TRBD1. The CDR3 has 14 residues. Germline CDR1 and CDR2: LGHNT and FRNRAP. V trimming: 5 bases; J trimming: 8 bases; junction bases outside the gene matches: 8. The CDR3 region is CASGRDRPEDIQYF. CDR3 sequence (DNA): TGTGCTAGTGGTCGGGACAGGCCAGAGGACATTCAGTACTTC.

This rearrangement joins TRBV18 to TRBJ1-5, with 7 bases lining up with TRBD1. Germline assignment: CDR1 KGHSH and CDR2 LQKENI. V was pared by 5 bases and J by 2 bases, with 9 bases of the junction left unmatched. The CDR3 contains 16 residues. CDR3 sequence: CASSLQGPSGNQPQHF. Here the CDR3 DNA reads TGTGCCAGCTCATTACAGGGGCCGTCGGGCAATCAGCCCCAGCATTTT.

The V gene is TRBV7-3, the J gene TRBJ2-7, with 11 bases aligning to TRBD2. The CDR3 is made up of 14 amino acids. Losses at the gene ends were 10 bases for V and 4 bases for J; bases not matched to a gene: 9. Per the germline V gene, CDR1 is SGHTA and CDR2 is FQGTGA. DNA for the CDR3: TGTGCCACCTCTGTAGCGGGAGGGCGATACGAGCAGTACTTC. Encoded protein: CATSVAGGRYEQYF.

The chain employs TRBV7-9 and TRBJ1-1, with D unresolved. V dropped 3 bases and J dropped 5 bases, with 10 bases sitting between them. This CDR3 has 13 residues. Germline values: CDR1 SEHNR, CDR2 FQNEAQ (reference sequence). CDR3 coding DNA: TGTGCCAGCAGCTTCCCCCAAGCTACTGAAGCTTTCTTT. Translation gives CASSFPQATEAFF.

The V and J genes are TRBV3-1 (or the pseudogene TRBV3-2) and TRBJ2-5; D unclear. The CDR3 length is 13 residues. V was clipped by 4 bases and J by 4 bases, with 10 bases between them. Germline V gene sequence: CDR1 LGHDT, CDR2 YNNKEL (reference sequence). The CDR3 sequence is CASSPPHGETQYF. DNA of the CDR3: TGTGCCAGCAGCCCCCCGCACGGAGAGACCCAGTACTTC.

The V gene is TRBV30, the J gene TRBJ2-1; TRBD1 matches 12 bases. This CDR3 region has 15 residues. V lost 1 base and J lost 8; bases outside the gene matches: 6. Germline assignment: CDR1 GTSNPN and CDR2 SVGIG (reference sequence). The DNA of the CDR3 is TGTGCCTGGAGTGCCGGGACAGGGGGCCGCGATGAGCAGTTCTTC. Translated, it gives CAWSAGTGGRDEQFF.

This chain links TRBV20-1 with TRBJ1-1, with a tentative D call TRBD1 (6 bases). This CDR3 has 11 amino acids. CDR1 and CDR2 from the germline V gene are DFQATT and SNEGSKA (reference sequence). V was shortened by 4 bases and J by 5 bases, with 8 bases between the two germline ends. The CDR3 DNA reads as TGCAGTGCTAAGACAGGAACTGAAGCTTTCTTT. Its translation is CSAKTGTEAFF.

This clone was seen a single time. Without the conserved terminal phenylalanine or tryptophan, this CDR3 likely stems from a read error. The DNA is left out, because the CDR3 cannot be placed on it with certainty; the CDR3 is given as TCRdb lists it. The chain uses TRBV25-1 and TRBJ1-4; the table's D call TRBD1 went unverified against the DNA. Counting both end residues, the CDR3 totals 11 amino acids. Germline CDR1 reads MGHDK; CDR2 reads SYGVNS. CDR3 residues: CASSAGTDPGD.

The rearrangement uses TRBV6-2 or TRBV6-3 and TRBJ2-1; 7 bases agree with TRBD2. V shed 3 bases, J shed 7 bases, and the junction held 12 bases outside the gene matches. This CDR3 has 16 residues. Germline V gene lookup returns CDR1 MNHEY and CDR2 SVGEGT. CDR3 DNA: TGTGCCAGCAGTTATTTGACTAGCCGGGAAAAGAATGAGCAGTTCTTC. Translated, it gives CASSYLTSREKNEQFF.

The chain combines TRBV4-1 with TRBJ1-5; possible D gene TRBD1, 5 bases. V was shortened by 1 base and J by 3 bases, with 10 bases between the two germline ends. This CDR3 is built from 15 residues. Germline V gene sequence: CDR1 MGHRA, CDR2 YSYEKL. CDR3 DNA: TGCGCCAGCAGCCAAGTGCAGGGACTCAATCAGCCCCAGCATTTT. It is translated as CASSQVQGLNQPQHF.

The chain is built from TRBV4-1 and TRBJ1-5; D not resolved. Trimming shortened V by 0 bases and J by 7 bases, and 7 bases separated the two germline ends. The CDR3 is made up of 13 amino acids. In germline, CDR1 is MGHRA, CDR2 YSYEKL. The CDR3 loop reads CASSQEERQPQHF. Here the CDR3 DNA reads TGCGCCAGCAGCCAAGAGGAGCGGCAGCCCCAGCATTTT.